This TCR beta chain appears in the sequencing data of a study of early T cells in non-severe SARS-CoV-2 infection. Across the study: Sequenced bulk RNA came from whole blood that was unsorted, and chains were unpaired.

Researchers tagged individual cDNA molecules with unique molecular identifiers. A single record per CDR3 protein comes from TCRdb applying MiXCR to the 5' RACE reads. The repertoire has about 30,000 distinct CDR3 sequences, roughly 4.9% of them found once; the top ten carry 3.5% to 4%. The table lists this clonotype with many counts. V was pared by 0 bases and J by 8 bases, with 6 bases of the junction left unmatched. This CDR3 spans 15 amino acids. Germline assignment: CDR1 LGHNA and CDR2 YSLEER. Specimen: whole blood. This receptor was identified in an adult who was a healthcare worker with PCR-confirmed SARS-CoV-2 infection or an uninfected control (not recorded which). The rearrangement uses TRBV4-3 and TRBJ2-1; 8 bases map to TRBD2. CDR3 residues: CASSQDQGGRYEQFF. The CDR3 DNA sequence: TGCGCCAGCAGCCAAGATCAGGGCGGGAGGTATGAGCAGTTCTTC.